This T cell receptor (beta chain) was profiled in a study of T-cell memory formation after mild COVID-19 (dated by TCRdb to the early 2020s). About the study as a whole: TCR sequence clusters from the two donors were found to be largely donor specific. In a couple of donors, T-cell clones that expanded and contracted after mild COVID-19 were tracked by sequencing TCRalpha and TCRbeta repertoires over time. The cohort comprised two young, previously healthy adult volunteers, one female and one male.

Ficoll-Paque density gradient centrifugation was used to isolate PBMCs. The listed sequencing device is Illumina NovaSeq 6000. cDNA libraries for TCRalpha and TCRbeta were prepared by 5'RACE using constant-segment primers, with sample barcodes and unique molecular identifiers added. RNA was extracted from every sample with Trizol reagent. Library amplification was performed in two PCR steps, and a second sample barcode and Illumina TruSeq adapters were introduced in the second step. Libraries were sequenced on an Illumina NovaSeq with 2 x 150 bp paired-end reads. On the authors' methods: The reads were demultiplexed and collapsed into UMI-guided consensus sequences using migec v1.2.7. With mixcr v2.1.11, UMI consensuses were aligned to TRA and TRB V and J templates and assembled into clonotypes. Expanded or contracted clonotypes were those called significant by both edgeR and NoisET, with noise models trained on biological replicates. edgeR calls used a false discovery rate-adjusted p below 0.01 and a log2 fold-change threshold of 1. As an exploratory analysis of dynamics, max-normalized trajectories of the 1000 most abundant clonotypes were examined by PCA with hierarchical clustering. The CD4 or CD8 phenotype of responding clones was assigned using the separately sequenced CD4+ and CD8+ repertoires. TCRdb itself trimmed the public reads at Q25 with fastp, ran MiXCR and retained productive beta chains. Rows are unified per CDR3 protein, each entry keeping the most common DNA and genes. These V and J calls rely on TCRdb rather than the paper's analysis. The sample yields tens of thousands of distinct CDR3 sequences; 7.3% were counted once. The ten most abundant clones make up around 1.5% of the sample.

Ten or more counts support this clonotype. Its cognate antigen has yet to be identified. Base qualities are not recorded, but no much larger clone differs from it by a single base. The investigation overall reported the following: Contracting CD4+ clones were located mainly in the CM and EM memory subsets, whereas CD8+ clones were found to be enriched in EMRA. Whether the second-wave clones peaking on day 37 were SARS-CoV-2 specific was not confirmed. Clones that contracted from day 15 to 85 showed balanced CD4/CD8 phenotypes, whereas a second wave of clones that expanded from day 15 to 37 leaned towards CD4+. Some responding clones were detected in pre-infection memory, suggesting pre-existing cross-reactive memory T cells joined the SARS-CoV-2 response. The study covered only two mild cases, and larger cohorts including severe cases with pre-infection samples were considered necessary.

At the junction V is shortened by 1 base and J by 6 bases, with 13 bases in between. The CDR3 runs 14 amino acids, cysteine and phenylalanine included. CDR3 DNA only is kept here, 42 bases in frame from base 1. The germline V gene gives CDR1 as SGHRS and CDR2 as YFSETQ. This receptor was taken from a man between 18 and 29 years old who had mild COVID-19 (a few samples of this study predate the infection). The sample titles of this study are shuffled in the database, so cell type and time point are left out; the donor was told from shared clones. Material: PBMCs or a T cell subset sorted from them (not recorded which). The chain is encoded by TRBV5-1 joined to TRBJ2-5, and perhaps TRBD2 as D gene, on 6 matching bases. The nucleotide sequence reads as follows: TGCGCCAGCAGCTTGACCGCGGGAACACAGACCCAGTACTTC. Translated, it reads CASSLTAGTQTQYF.